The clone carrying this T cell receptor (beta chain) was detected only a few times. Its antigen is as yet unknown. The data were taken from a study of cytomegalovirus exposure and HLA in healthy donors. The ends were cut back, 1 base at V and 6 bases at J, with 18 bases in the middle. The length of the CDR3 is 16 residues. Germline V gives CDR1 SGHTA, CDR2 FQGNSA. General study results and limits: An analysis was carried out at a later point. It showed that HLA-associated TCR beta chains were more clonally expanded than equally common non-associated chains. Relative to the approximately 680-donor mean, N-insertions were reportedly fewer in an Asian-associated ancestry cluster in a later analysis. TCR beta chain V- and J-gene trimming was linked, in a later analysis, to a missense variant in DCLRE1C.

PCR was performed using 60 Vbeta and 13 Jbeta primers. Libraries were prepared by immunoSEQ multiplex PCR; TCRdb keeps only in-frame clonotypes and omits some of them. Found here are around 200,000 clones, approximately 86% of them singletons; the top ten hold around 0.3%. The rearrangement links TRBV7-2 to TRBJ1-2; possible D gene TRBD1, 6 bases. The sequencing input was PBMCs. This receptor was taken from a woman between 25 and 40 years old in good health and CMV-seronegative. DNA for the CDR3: TGTGCCAGCAGCTTAGGCCCAGGGGACCCAAGTGATGGCTACACCTTC. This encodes CASSLGPGDPSDGYTF.